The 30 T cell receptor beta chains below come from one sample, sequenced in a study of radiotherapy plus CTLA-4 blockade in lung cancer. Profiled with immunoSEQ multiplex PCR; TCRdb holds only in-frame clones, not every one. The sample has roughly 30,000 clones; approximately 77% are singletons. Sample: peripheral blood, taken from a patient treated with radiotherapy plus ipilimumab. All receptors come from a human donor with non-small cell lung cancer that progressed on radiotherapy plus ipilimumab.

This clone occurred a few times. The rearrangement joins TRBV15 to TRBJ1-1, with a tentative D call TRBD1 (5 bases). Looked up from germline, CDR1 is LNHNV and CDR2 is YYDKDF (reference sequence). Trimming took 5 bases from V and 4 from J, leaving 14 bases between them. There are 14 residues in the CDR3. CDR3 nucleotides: TGTGCCACCAGCGAGTGGGGGGTAGGCACTGAAGCTTTCTTT. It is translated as CATSEWGVGTEAFF.

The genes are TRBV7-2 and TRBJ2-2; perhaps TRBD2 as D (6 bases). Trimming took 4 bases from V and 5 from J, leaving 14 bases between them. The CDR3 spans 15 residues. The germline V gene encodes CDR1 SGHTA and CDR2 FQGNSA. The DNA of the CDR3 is TGTGCCAGCAGCTGGGAGGAGTTTGGAACCGGGGAGCTGTTTTTT. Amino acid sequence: CASSWEEFGTGELFF.

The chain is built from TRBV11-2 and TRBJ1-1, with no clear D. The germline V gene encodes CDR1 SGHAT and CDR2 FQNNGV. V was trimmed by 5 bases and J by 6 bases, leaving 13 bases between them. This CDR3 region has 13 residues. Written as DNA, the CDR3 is TGTGCCAGCAGCGCCCCCCGTCTCGCTGAAGCTTTCTTT. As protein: CASSAPRLAEAFF.

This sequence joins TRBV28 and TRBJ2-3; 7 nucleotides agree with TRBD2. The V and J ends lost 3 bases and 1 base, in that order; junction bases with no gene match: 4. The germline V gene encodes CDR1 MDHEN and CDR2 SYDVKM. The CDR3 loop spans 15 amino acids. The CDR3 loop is CASSFAGEGTDTQYF. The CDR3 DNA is TGTGCCAGCAGTTTCGCGGGAGAGGGCACAGATACGCAGTATTTT.

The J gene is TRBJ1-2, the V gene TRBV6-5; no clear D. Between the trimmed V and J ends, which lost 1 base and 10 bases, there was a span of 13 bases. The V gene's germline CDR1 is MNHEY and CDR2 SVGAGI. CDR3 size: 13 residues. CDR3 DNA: TGTGCCAGCAGTTACTTGGAGGCACCCAACTACACCTTC. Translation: CASSYLEAPNYTF.

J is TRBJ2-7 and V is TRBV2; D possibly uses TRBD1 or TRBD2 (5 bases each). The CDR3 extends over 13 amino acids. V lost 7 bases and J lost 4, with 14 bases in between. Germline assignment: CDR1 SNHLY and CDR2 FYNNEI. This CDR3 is CASKGTEGYEQYF. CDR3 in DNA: TGTGCCAGCAAGGGGACCGAGGGATACGAGCAGTACTTC. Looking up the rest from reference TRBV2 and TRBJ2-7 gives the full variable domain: EPEVTQTPSHQVTQMGQEVILRCVPISNHLYFYWYRQILGQKVEFLVSFYNNEISEKSEIFDDQFSVERPDGSNFTLKIRSTKLEDSAMYFCASKGTEGYEQYFGPGTRLTVT.

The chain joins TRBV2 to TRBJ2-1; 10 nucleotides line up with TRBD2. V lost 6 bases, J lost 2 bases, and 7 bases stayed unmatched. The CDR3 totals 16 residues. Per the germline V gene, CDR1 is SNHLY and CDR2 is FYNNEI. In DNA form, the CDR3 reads TGTGCCAGCAGCCTCCTCCTAGCGGGGGCCTACAATGAGCAGTTCTTC. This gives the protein CASSLLLAGAYNEQFF. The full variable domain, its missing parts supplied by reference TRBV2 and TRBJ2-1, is EPEVTQTPSHQVTQMGQEVILRCVPISNHLYFYWYRQILGQKVEFLVSFYNNEISEKSEIFDDQFSVERPDGSNFTLKIRSTKLEDSAMYFCASSLLLAGAYNEQFFGPGTRLTVL.

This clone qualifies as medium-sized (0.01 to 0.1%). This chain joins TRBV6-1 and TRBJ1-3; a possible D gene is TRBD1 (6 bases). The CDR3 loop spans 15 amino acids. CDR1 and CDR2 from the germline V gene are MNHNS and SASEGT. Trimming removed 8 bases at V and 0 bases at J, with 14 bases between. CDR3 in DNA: TGTGCCAGCTCGCCCACAGGGAGCTCTGGAAACACCATATATTTT. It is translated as CASSPTGSSGNTIYF.

DNA of the CDR3: TGTGCCAGCAGTGAACTAGCGGGAGGCAACAATGAGCAGTTCTTC. It yields the protein CASSELAGGNNEQFF. The chain is built from TRBV25-1 and TRBJ2-1; 11 bases line up with TRBD2. Germline V gene sequence: CDR1 MGHDK, CDR2 SYGVNS. This CDR3 region has 15 residues. With V trimmed by 2 bases and J by 5 bases, 2 bases remained unmatched.

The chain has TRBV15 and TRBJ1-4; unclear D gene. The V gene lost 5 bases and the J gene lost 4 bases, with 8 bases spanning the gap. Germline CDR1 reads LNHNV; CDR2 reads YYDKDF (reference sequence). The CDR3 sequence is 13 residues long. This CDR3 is CATSGAFNEKLFF. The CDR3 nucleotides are TGTGCCACCAGCGGAGCGTTTAATGAAAAACTGTTTTTT.

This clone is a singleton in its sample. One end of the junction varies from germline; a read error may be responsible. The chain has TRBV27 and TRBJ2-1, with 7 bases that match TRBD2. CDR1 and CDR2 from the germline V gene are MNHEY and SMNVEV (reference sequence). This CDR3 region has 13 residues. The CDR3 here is CASSLFPGGFGVF. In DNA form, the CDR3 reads TGTGCCAGCAGTTTATTCCCCGGGGGGTTTGGGGTCTTC.

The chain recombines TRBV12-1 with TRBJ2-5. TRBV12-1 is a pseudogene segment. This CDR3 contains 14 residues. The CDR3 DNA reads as TGTGCCAGCAGCTTTATAAGGTGGGGAGAGACCCAGTACTTC. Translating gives CASSFIRWGETQYF.

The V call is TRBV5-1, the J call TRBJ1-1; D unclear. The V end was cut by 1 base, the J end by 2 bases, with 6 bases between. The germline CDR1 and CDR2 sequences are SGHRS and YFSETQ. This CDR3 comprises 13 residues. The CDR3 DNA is TGCGCCAGCAGCTTGAGTCAAAACACTGAAGCTTTCTTT. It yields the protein CASSLSQNTEAFF.

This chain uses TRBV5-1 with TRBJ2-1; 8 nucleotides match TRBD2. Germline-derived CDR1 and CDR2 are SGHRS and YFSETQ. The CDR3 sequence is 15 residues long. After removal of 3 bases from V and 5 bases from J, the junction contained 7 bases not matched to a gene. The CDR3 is CASSWAAGANNEQFF. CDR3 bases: TGCGCCAGCAGCTGGGCAGCGGGGGCAAACAATGAGCAGTTCTTC.

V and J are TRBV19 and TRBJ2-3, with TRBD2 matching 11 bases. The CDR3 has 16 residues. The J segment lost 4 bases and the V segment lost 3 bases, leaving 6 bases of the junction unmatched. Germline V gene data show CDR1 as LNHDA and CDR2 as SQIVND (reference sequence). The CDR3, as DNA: TGTGCCAGTAGTATCCTTAGCGGGAGGGCTTCAGATACGCAGTATTTT. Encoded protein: CASSILSGRASDTQYF.

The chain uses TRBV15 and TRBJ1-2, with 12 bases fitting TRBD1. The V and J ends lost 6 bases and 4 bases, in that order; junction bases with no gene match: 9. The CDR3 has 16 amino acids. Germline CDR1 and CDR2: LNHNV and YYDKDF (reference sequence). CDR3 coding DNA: TGTGCCACCAGGGGGGAGGGACAGGGGGCCGGCTATGGCTACACCTTC. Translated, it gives CATRGEGQGAGYGYTF. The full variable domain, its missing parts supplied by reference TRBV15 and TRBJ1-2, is DAMVIQNPRYQVTQFGKPVTLSCSQTLNHNVMYWYQQKSSQAPKLLFHYYDKDFNNEADTPDNFQSRRPNTSFCFLDIRSPGLGDTAMYLCATRGEGQGAGYGYTFGSGTRLTVV.

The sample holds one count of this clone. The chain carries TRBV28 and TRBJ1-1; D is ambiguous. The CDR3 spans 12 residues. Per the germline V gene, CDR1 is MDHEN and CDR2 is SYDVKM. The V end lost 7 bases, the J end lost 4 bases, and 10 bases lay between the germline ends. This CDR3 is CASKGGGTEAFF. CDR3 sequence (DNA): TGTGCCAGCAAGGGCGGTGGCACTGAAGCTTTCTTT.

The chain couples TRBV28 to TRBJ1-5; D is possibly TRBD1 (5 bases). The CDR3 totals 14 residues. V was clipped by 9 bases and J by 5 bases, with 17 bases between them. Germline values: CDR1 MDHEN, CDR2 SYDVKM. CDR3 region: CASQVGGGYQPQHF. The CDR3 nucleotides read TGTGCCAGTCAGGTCGGCGGGGGTTATCAGCCCCAGCATTTT.

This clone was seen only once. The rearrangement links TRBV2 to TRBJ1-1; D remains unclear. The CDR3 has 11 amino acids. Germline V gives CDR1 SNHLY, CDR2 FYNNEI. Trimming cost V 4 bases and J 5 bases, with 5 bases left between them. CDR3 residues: CASSGRTEAFF. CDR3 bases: TGTGCCAGCAGTGGACGGACTGAAGCTTTCTTT.

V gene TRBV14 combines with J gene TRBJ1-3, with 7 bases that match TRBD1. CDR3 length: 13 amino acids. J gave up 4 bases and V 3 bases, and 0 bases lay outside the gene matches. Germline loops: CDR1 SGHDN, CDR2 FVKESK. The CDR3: CASSQDRGNTIYF. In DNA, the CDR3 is TGTGCCAGCAGCCAGGACAGGGGAAACACCATATATTTT.

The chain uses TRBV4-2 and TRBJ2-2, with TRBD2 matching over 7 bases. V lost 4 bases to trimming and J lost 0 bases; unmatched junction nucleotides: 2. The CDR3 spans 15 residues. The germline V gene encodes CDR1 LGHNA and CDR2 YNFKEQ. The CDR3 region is CASSLGLANTGELFF. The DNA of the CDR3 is TGTGCCAGCAGCCTAGGACTAGCGAACACCGGGGAGCTGTTTTTT.

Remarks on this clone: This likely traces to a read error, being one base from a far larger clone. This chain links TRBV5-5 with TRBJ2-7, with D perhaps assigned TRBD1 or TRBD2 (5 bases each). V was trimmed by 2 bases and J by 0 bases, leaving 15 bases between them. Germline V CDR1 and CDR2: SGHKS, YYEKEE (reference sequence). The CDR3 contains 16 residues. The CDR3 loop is CASSLSHLGASYEQYF. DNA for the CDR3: TGTGCCAGCAGCTTATCTCATCTCGGGGCCTCCTACGAGCAGTACTTC.

The CDR3 DNA follows: TGTGCCAGCAGCTTCACCGGGACAGGGGGCACTGAAGCTTTCTTT. Residues: CASSFTGTGGTEAFF. V and J are TRBV7-8 and TRBJ1-1; 11 bases line up with TRBD1. CDR1 SGHVS and CDR2 FQNEAQ come from the germline V gene. V lost 3 bases to trimming and J lost 4 bases; unmatched junction nucleotides: 4. This CDR3 contains 15 residues.

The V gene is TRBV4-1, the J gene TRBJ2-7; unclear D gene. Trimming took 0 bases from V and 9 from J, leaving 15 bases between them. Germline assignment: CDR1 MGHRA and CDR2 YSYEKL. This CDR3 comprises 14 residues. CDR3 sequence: CASSQDWGVVMQYF. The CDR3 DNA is TGCGCCAGCAGCCAAGATTGGGGTGTTGTGATGCAGTACTTC.

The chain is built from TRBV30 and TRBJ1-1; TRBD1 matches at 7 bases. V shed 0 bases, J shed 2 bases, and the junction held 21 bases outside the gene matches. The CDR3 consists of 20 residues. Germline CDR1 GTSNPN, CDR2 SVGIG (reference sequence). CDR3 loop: CAWSVLSAHEGNRGNTEAFF. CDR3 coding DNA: TGTGCCTGGAGTGTACTGTCTGCTCACGAGGGTAACAGGGGAAACACTGAAGCTTTCTTT.

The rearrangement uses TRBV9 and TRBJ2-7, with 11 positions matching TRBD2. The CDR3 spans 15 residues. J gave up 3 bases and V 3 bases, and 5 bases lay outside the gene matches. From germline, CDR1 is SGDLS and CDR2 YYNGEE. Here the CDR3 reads CASSASGGIGYEQYF. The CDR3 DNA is TGTGCCAGCAGCGCTAGCGGGGGGATTGGCTACGAGCAGTACTTC.

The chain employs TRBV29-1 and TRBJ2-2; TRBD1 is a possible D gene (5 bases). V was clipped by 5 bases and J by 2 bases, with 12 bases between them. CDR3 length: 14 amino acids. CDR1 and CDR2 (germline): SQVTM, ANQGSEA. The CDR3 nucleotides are TGCAGCGTTTTGACAGTACTAAACACCGGGGAGCTGTTTTTT. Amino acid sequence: CSVLTVLNTGELFF.

CDR3 amino acids: CASSEQGYVEAFF. CDR3 nucleotides: TGTGCCAGCAGTGAACAAGGGTACGTTGAAGCTTTCTTT. V is TRBV6-1 and J is TRBJ1-1; D remains ambiguous. V lost 2 bases and J lost 7, with 11 bases in between. This CDR3 is 13 amino acids long. Germline lookup yields CDR1 MNHNS and CDR2 SASEGT.

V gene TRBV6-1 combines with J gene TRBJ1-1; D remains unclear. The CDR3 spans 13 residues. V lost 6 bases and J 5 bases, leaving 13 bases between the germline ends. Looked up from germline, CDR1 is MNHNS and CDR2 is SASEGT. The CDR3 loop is CASRAWVGTEAFF. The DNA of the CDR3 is TGTGCCAGCAGAGCATGGGTGGGGACTGAAGCTTTCTTT.

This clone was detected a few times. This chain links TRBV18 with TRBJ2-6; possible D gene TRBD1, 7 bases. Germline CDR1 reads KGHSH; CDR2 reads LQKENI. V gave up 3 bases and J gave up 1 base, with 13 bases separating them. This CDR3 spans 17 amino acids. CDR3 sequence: CASSPQGGVSGANVLTF. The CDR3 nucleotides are TGTGCCAGCTCACCTCAGGGGGGCGTGTCTGGGGCCAACGTCCTGACTTTC.